One and the same sample provided the 12 T cell receptor beta chains below, sequenced in a study of T cell changes during pregnancy in multiple sclerosis. The method was immunoSEQ multiplex PCR; TCRdb's version includes in-frame clones alone and lacks a portion of them. This table holds about 77,000 clones, more than 85% found once. Material: peripheral blood, obtained after pregnancy. The receptor source for this set is a female donor in good health, enrolled as a control in a pregnancy study.

This sequence joins TRBV21-1 and TRBJ2-2; TRBD2 is taken as the D call from the table, unchecked against the DNA. TRBV21-1 is designated a pseudogene. The CDR3 consists of 16 residues. The CDR3 here is CASSKISGMNTGELFF. The CDR3 nucleotides are TGTGCCAGCAGCAAGATTAGCGGAATGAACACCGGGGAGCTGTTTTTT.

V usage is TRBV18 and J usage is TRBJ2-7; D is possibly TRBD1 (6 bases). The V end lost 5 bases, the J end lost 1 base, and 30 bases lay between the germline ends. Germline V gives CDR1 KGHSH, CDR2 LQKENI. The CDR3 consists of 20 residues. DNA of the CDR3: TGTGCCAGCTCATCATCCTGGACAGCGGAAAGCGAATTAGGATCCTACGAGCAGTACTTC. Translated, it gives CASSSSWTAESELGSYEQYF. The whole variable domain, filled in from reference TRBV18 and TRBJ2-7, reads NAGVMQNPRHLVRRRGQEARLRCSPMKGHSHVYWYRQLPEEGLKFMVYLQKENIIDESGMPKERFSAEFPKEGPSILRIQQVVRGDSAAYFCASSSSWTAESELGSYEQYFGPGTRLTVT.

This chain links TRBV14 with TRBJ2-1; the D is unclear. Germline V CDR1 and CDR2: SGHDN, FVKESK. Trimming stripped 1 base from V and 3 bases from J, with 7 bases between. CDR3 length: 14 amino acids. The CDR3 loop is CASSQATFYNEQFF. The CDR3 DNA reads TGTGCCAGCAGCCAAGCGACATTCTACAATGAGCAGTTCTTC.

The chain combines TRBV7-3 with TRBJ2-2, with 12 bases that match TRBD1. Germline V gene sequence: CDR1 SGHTA, CDR2 FQGTGA. CDR3 length: 17 residues. V lost 5 bases to trimming and J lost 0 bases; unmatched junction nucleotides: 4. CDR3 protein: CASSPRDRGPNTGELFF. The CDR3 DNA follows: TGTGCCAGCAGCCCCCGGGACAGGGGGCCGAACACCGGGGAGCTGTTTTTT.

This chain connects TRBV6-4 to TRBJ2-7, with TRBD2 identical over 8 bases. Unmatched junction bases numbered 11, after V lost 5 bases and J lost 5 bases. The CDR3 totals 15 residues. Germline V CDR1 and CDR2: MRHNA, SNTAGT. The CDR3 spells CASSQTAGVIHEQYF. DNA of the CDR3: TGTGCCAGCAGTCAAACAGCGGGAGTTATCCACGAGCAGTACTTC.

The CDR3 region is CATSRDVSGLLRSYEQYF. The CDR3 nucleotides are TGTGCCACCAGCAGAGATGTAAGCGGACTACTTCGATCCTACGAGCAGTACTTC. The chain has TRBV15 and TRBJ2-7; possible D gene TRBD2, 6 bases. Trimming cost V 0 bases and J 1 base, with 19 bases left between them. The CDR3 is 18 residues long. Per germline, CDR1 LNHNV and CDR2 YYDKDF (reference sequence).

The chain has TRBV9 and TRBJ2-7; 7 bases fit TRBD1. CDR1 is SGDLS and CDR2 is YYNGEE in the germline V gene. The V and J ends lost 4 bases and 3 bases, in that order; junction bases with no gene match: 1. The CDR3 is made up of 12 amino acids. In DNA form, the CDR3 reads TGTGCCAGCAGCACAGGGGACTACGAGCAGTACTTC. Translation gives CASSTGDYEQYF.

The V and J genes are TRBV6-1 and TRBJ2-1; maybe TRBD1 (6 bases). This CDR3 is 14 amino acids long. V lost 3 bases and J 4 bases, leaving 10 bases between the germline ends. Germline values: CDR1 MNHNS, CDR2 SASEGT. CDR3 amino acids: CASSDIRGYNEQFF. CDR3 sequence (DNA): TGTGCCAGCAGTGATATAAGGGGGTACAATGAGCAGTTCTTC.

The chain has TRBV5-8 and TRBJ1-4; 10 positions match TRBD1. The CDR3 totals 15 residues. Per the germline V gene, CDR1 is SGHTS and CDR2 is YDEGEE. The V gene end was trimmed by 4 bases and the J gene end by 4 bases; junction bases not matched to a gene: 4. The CDR3, as DNA: TGTGCCAGCAGCCTAGGGACAGGGGTTAATGAAAAACTGTTTTTT. Encoded protein: CASSLGTGVNEKLFF.

V gene TRBV18 combines with J gene TRBJ1-5; no clear D gene. CDR3 size: 16 residues. Germline CDR1 is KGHSH and CDR2 is LQKENI. V was clipped by 2 bases and J by 6 bases, with 17 bases between them. The CDR3 DNA sequence: TGTGCCAGCTCACCAGCCCGGGCGAGGGATGGTCAGCCCCAGCATTTT. It is translated as CASSPARARDGQPQHF.

V is TRBV2 and J is TRBJ2-7, with 15 positions matching TRBD2. The CDR3 length is 17 residues. CDR1 is SNHLY, CDR2 FYNNEI, per germline. V was clipped by 6 bases and J by 6 bases; unmatched bases: 12. CDR3 DNA: TGTGCCAGCAGAGAACCTCGGACTAGCGGGAGGGCCCCCGAGCAGTACTTC. Amino acid sequence: CASREPRTSGRAPEQYF.

This chain connects TRBV28 to TRBJ1-1; D is possibly TRBD1 (6 bases). V lost 7 bases and J lost 0, with 9 bases in between. Germline V gives CDR1 MDHEN, CDR2 SYDVKM. The CDR3 runs 13 residues. CDR3 nucleotides: TGTGCCAGCAACAGGGAATTGAACACTGAAGCTTTCTTT. It codes for CASNRELNTEAFF.